The 13 T cell receptor beta chains presented below share a single source sample, sequenced in a study of T cell responses to AZD1222 COVID-19 vaccine. Sequencing used immunoSEQ multiplex PCR; TCRdb keeps in-frame clones, though not all of them. Here the sample spans roughly 130,000 clones, 91% being singletons. The sample here was peripheral blood, taken on day 0 of AZD1222 vaccination. These receptors were collected from an adult in good health.

This clone was recorded once. The V gene is TRBV4-2, the J gene TRBJ2-2; D unclear. The germline V gene encodes CDR1 LGHNA and CDR2 YNFKEQ. The CDR3 runs to 14 residues. The V gene lost 1 base and the J gene lost 8 bases, with 11 bases spanning the gap. The CDR3 DNA reads TGTGCCAGCAGCCAAGTTTCTCCGCCAGGGGAGCTGTTTTTT. Protein sequence: CASSQVSPPGELFF.

The chain joins TRBV3-1 (or the pseudogene TRBV3-2) to TRBJ1-2; 8 bases line up with TRBD1. Germline lookup yields CDR1 LGHDT and CDR2 YNNKEL (reference sequence). Germline trimming cut 1 base from V and 2 bases from J; bases unmatched to any gene: 6. The CDR3 extends over 16 amino acids. The CDR3 DNA sequence: TGTGCCAGCAGCCAAGCTGGGACAGGCCTAAACTATGGCTACACCTTC. It yields the protein CASSQAGTGLNYGYTF.

The V gene is TRBV14, the J gene TRBJ2-2; D might be TRBD2 (6 bases). The CDR3 has 14 amino acids. The V and J ends lost 0 bases and 6 bases respectively, with 8 bases between them. Looked up from germline, CDR1 is SGHDN and CDR2 is FVKESK. CDR3 amino acids: CASSQDIAAGELFF. The CDR3, as DNA: TGTGCCAGCAGCCAAGATATAGCGGCCGGGGAGCTGTTTTTT.

The genes are TRBV25-1 and TRBJ2-1; D is perhaps TRBD2 (6 bases). From germline, CDR1 is MGHDK and CDR2 SYGVNS. The V end was cut by 7 bases, the J end by 2 bases, with 9 bases between. This CDR3 comprises 13 residues. In DNA, the CDR3 is TGTGCCAGCACCGGGGGAACCTACAATGAGCAGTTCTTC. Amino acids: CASTGGTYNEQFF.

This chain uses TRBV18 with TRBJ2-7; 9 nucleotides line up with TRBD1. The CDR3 runs 16 residues. The V and J ends lost 0 bases and 0 bases, in that order; junction bases with no gene match: 3. Looked up from germline, CDR1 is KGHSH and CDR2 is LQKENI. The CDR3 DNA sequence: TGTGCCAGCTCACCACCCGACAGGGGGAGCTCCTACGAGCAGTACTTC. The encoded protein is CASSPPDRGSSYEQYF.

V and J are TRBV3-1 (or the pseudogene TRBV3-2) and TRBJ1-1; the D gene is possibly TRBD1 (5 bases). Germline-derived CDR1 and CDR2 are LGHDT and YNNKEL (reference sequence). The CDR3 has 16 amino acids. V was shortened by 0 bases and J by 1 base, with 12 bases between the two germline ends. CDR3 sequence: CASSQDYRGPNTEAFF. CDR3 in DNA: TGTGCCAGCAGCCAAGATTATCGGGGACCGAACACTGAAGCTTTCTTT.

The genes are TRBV5-1 and TRBJ1-5; 8 bases align to TRBD1. Germline CDR1 is SGHRS and CDR2 is YFSETQ. V shed 3 bases and J 7 bases; nucleotides not matched to a gene: 6. This CDR3 contains 14 residues. The CDR3 loop is CASSSGQGLQPQHF. For the CDR3, the DNA is TGCGCCAGCAGCTCTGGACAGGGCCTGCAGCCCCAGCATTTT.

The chain recombines TRBV19 with TRBJ2-1; D unresolved. CDR3 length: 12 residues. V was cut by 10 bases and J by 2 bases, with 9 bases left in between. The germline CDR1 and CDR2 sequences are LNHDA and SQIVND (reference sequence). CDR3 sequence reads: CATRSTYNEQFF. CDR3 nucleotide sequence: TGTGCCACCCGGAGCACCTACAATGAGCAGTTCTTC.

The count of this clone is one. The rearrangement joins TRBV6-5 to TRBJ2-3; D gene ambiguous. Germline V gives CDR1 MNHEY, CDR2 SVGAGI. V lost 7 bases and J lost 0, with 11 bases in between. The CDR3 runs 14 residues. In nucleotides, the CDR3 is TGTGCCAGCACCGACTTAACTAGCACAGATACGCAGTATTTT. Translation: CASTDLTSTDTQYF.

CDR3 protein: CASSSRTSGRGETQYF. CDR3 nucleotides: TGTGCCAGCAGCTCAAGGACTAGCGGGAGAGGAGAGACCCAGTACTTC. The rearrangement uses TRBV13 and TRBJ2-5; 13 positions match TRBD2. V shed 4 bases and J 4 bases; nucleotides not matched to a gene: 6. The CDR3 totals 16 residues. From germline, CDR1 is PRHDT and CDR2 FYEKMQ (reference sequence).

The rearrangement uses TRBV6-1 and TRBJ2-1, with D hard to call. The CDR3 totals 13 residues. CDR1 and CDR2 from the germline V gene are MNHNS and SASEGT. V lost 1 base to trimming and J lost 5 bases, with 6 bases between them. In nucleotides, the CDR3 is TGTGCCAGCAGTGAAGTCTATCACAATGAGCAGTTCTTC. Amino acids: CASSEVYHNEQFF.

The chain couples TRBV27 to TRBJ2-1; D gene uncertain. Deletions cut 5 bases from V and 4 bases from J, with 12 bases between. The CDR3 sequence is 14 residues long. The V gene's germline CDR1 is MNHEY and CDR2 SMNVEV (reference sequence). The CDR3 bases are TGTGCCAGCAGTCTTAGCCGGCGGTACAATGAGCAGTTCTTC. Its translation: CASSLSRRYNEQFF.

The rearrangement joins TRBV11-2 to TRBJ2-7, with 9 nucleotides matching TRBD1. With V trimmed by 4 bases and J by 5 bases, 9 bases remained unmatched. This CDR3 comprises 15 residues. Germline V lookup: CDR1 SGHAT, CDR2 FQNNGV. The CDR3 coding sequence is TGTGCCAGCAGCTACGGGACAGGGAAGTTCCACGAGCAGTACTTC. Translating gives CASSYGTGKFHEQYF.